This TCR beta chain originates from a study of monozygotic twins with inflammatory bowel disease (dated by TCRdb to the late 2010s). Background for the entire study: A total of some 28 monozygotic twin pairs were included in the full study, comprising nine German pairs (four IBD-concordant, five IBD-discordant) and 19 IBD-discordant Danish pairs. The search for disease-associated traits relied mainly on comparing IBD patients with their genetically identical healthy co-twins within discordant pairs. Each individual had, on average, about 151 000 unique TCRalpha sequences and 181 000 unique TCRbeta sequences available for analysis.

A 2.5 ml peripheral blood sample was drawn into PAXgene tubes per donor and stored at -80°C. Without T cell sorting, total RNA was isolated from whole blood using the PAXgene blood miRNA kit on an automated QIAcube. Deep TCRalpha and TCRbeta repertoire profiling with unique molecular barcoding was performed on peripheral blood of monozygotic twin pairs concordant or discordant for inflammatory bowel disease. Smoking habits were recorded for all twin pairs, with individuals classified as current, former or never smokers. Library preparation employed 5' RACE. Preparation of each TCR library used approximately 3.5 ug of total RNA. For each sample, cDNA was synthesized in eight separate reactions using SMARTScribe reverse transcriptase. Unique molecular identifiers containing a 6-nucleotide sample barcode were introduced through template switching during cDNA synthesis. Amplification of TCRalpha and TCRbeta cDNA involved two nested PCRs of around 15 and 9 cycles, and each PCR was followed by bead purification. Before amplification, the cDNA was both treated with uracil DNA-glycosylase and purified with the QIAquick PCR purification kit. The second PCR added Illumina TruSeq-compatible adapters along with sample-specific barcodes. TapeStation and Qubit were used to check library quality and concentration, and 5 ng of each library was pooled. Pooled libraries were sequenced on an Illumina HiSeq2500 single-index Rapid Run with 2 x 100 bp reads and custom sequencing primers. Turning to the authors' computational methods: PCR and sequencing errors were corrected by UMI-based consensus assembly using MiGEC version 1.2.6. MiXCR version 2.1.1 was used to carry out V(D)J alignment, clonotype assembly and CDR3 extraction. To normalise gene usage, clonotype sharing and MAIT/NKT TCR abundance, the analysis used the top 1000, 10 000 and 20 000 clonotypes per sample. Diversity was computed as the inverse Simpson index with the vegan R package after downsampling to 27 000 UMIs. Paired Mann-Whitney U tests on discordant twin pairs were used, with Benjamini-Hochberg multiple-testing correction. Each CDR3 protein sequence appears as one entry after TCRdb reprocessed the reads, and no DNA is included. TCRdb assigned the V and J calls; the authors' analysis was not used. This sample's table contains over 200,000 distinct CDR3 sequences. The leading ten clones occupy around 1.5% of the sample.

What the work shows at the level of the full study, not this receptor alone: TCRbeta repertoire diversity, by inverse Simpson index, was decreased in IBD patients compared with their healthy co-twins. The analysis was unable to tell different T cell subtypes apart. Repertoire similarity did not differ between concordant and discordant twins, which could be due to limited statistical power. Differing immunosuppressive treatments among patients may have added background noise and inter-individual variability to the repertoires. The results gave no support for a single strong signal or clonotype linked to IBD. Compared with healthy twins, IBD patients had fewer clonotypes in common with other individuals, a difference most pronounced in patients showing signs of disease activity.

Per the germline V gene, MGHRA is the CDR1 and YSYEKL is the CDR2. Taken from cysteine to phenylalanine, the CDR3 has 16 residues. The record lacks a DNA sequence. Turning to this clonotype: There is no known antigen for this receptor.

Sequencing used blood. In this chain, TRBV4-1 is recombined with TRBJ1-5. The TCR sequence derives from a human donor with ulcerative colitis or Crohn's disease, or a healthy co-twin of an affected twin (not recorded which). CDR3 reads: CASSQSLMGSNQPQHF.